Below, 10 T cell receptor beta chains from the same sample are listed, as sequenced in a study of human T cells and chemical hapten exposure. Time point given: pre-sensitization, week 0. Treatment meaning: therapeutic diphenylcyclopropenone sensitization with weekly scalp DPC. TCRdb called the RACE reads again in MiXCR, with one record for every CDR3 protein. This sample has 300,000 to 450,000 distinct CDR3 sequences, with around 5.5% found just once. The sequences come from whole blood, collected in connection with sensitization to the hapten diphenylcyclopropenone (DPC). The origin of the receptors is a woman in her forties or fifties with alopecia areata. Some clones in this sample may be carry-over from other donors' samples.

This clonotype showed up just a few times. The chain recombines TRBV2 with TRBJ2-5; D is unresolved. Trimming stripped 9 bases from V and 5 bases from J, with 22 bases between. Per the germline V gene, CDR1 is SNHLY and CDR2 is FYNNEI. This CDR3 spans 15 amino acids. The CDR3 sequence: CARESPGSPRETQYF. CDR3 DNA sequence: TGTGCCAGGGAGTCGCCCGGATCACCGCGGGAGACCCAGTACTTC.

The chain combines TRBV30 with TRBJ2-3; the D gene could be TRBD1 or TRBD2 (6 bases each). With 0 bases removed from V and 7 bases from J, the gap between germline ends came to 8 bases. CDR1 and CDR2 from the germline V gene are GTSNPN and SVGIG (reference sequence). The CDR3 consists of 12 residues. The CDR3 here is CAWSVGGNTQYF. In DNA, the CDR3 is TGTGCCTGGAGTGTAGGGGGGAATACGCAGTATTTT.

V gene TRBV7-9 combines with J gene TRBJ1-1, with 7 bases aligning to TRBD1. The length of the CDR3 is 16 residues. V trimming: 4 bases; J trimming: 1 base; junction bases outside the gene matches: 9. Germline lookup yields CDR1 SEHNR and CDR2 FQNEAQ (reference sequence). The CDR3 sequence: CASSSLLTGKNTEAFF. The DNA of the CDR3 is TGTGCCAGCAGCTCACTCTTGACAGGGAAGAACACTGAAGCTTTCTTT.

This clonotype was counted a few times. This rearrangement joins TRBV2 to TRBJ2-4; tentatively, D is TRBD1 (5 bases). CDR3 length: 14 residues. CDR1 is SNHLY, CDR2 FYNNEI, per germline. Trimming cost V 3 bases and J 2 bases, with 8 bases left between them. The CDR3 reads CASSDRQTKNIQYF. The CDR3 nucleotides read TGTGCCAGCAGTGATCGACAGACCAAAAACATTCAGTACTTC.

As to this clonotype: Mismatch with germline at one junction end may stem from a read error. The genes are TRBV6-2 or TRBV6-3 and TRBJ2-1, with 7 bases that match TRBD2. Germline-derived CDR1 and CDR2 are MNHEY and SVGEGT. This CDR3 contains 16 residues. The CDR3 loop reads CVSSYGGRSLGNEQFF. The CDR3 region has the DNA TGTGTCAGCAGTTATGGCGGGAGATCCCTCGGGAATGAGCAGTTCTTC.

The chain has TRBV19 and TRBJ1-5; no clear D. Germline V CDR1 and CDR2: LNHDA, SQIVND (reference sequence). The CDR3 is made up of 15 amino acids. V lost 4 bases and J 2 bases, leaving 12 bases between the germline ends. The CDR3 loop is CASSTRTGGNQPQHF. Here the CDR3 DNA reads TGTGCCAGTAGTACCCGGACCGGGGGCAATCAGCCCCAGCATTTT.

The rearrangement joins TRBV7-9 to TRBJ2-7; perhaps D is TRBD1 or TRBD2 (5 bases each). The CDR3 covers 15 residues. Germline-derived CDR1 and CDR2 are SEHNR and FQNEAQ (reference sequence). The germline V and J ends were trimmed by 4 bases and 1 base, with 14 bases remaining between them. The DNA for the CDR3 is TGTGCCAGCAGCTCGAGGGGCGTCAATTCCTACGAGCAGTACTTC. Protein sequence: CASSSRGVNSYEQYF.

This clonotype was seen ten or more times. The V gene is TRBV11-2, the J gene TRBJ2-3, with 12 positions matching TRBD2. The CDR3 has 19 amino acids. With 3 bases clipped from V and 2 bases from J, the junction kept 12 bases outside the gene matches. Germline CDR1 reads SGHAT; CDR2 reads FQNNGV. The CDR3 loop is CASSFLSSGRVGATDTQYF. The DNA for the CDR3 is TGTGCCAGCAGCTTCCTCTCTAGCGGGAGGGTCGGGGCCACAGATACGCAGTATTTT.

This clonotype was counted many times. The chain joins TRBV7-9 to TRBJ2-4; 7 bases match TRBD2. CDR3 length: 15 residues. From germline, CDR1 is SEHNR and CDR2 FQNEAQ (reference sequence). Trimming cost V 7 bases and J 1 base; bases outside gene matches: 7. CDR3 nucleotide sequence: TGTGCCAGCATGCGGAGCGGGGAGGCCAAAAACATTCAGTACTTC. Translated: CASMRSGEAKNIQYF. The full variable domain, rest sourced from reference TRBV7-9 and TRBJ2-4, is DTGVSQNPRHKITKRGQNVTFRCDPISEHNRLYWYRQTLGQGPEFLTYFQNEAQLEKSRLLSDRFSAERPKGSFSTLEIQRTEQGDSAMYLCASMRSGEAKNIQYFGAGTRLSVL.

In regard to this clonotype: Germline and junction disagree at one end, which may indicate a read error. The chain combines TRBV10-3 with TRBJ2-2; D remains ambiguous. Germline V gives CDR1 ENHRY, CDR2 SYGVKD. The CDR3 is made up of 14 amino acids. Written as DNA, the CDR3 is TGTGTCATCAGTGACCCCGGGCCCCCCGAGGAGCTGTTTTTT. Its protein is CVISDPGPPEELFF.